The 21 T cell receptor beta chains listed next were all sequenced from one sample in a study of CD8 T cells in Susac syndrome. It was with random hexamers that roughly 0.45 to 1 ug RNA was reverse transcribed. TCRdb re-called the immunoSEQ multiplex PCR reads through MiXCR, storing one row per CDR3 protein. The table lists roughly 150,000 distinct CDR3 sequences, 85% to 95% of them singletons. The sample consisted of CD4+ T cells from PBMCs. The receptor set was obtained from a human donor with Susac syndrome.

V gene TRBV15 combines with J gene TRBJ1-2; D is uncertain. Germline V gene data show CDR1 as LNHNV and CDR2 as YYDKDF (reference sequence). V was pared by 3 bases and J by 7 bases, with 15 bases between. The CDR3 is 14 amino acids. This CDR3 is CATSSASGLSGYTF. CDR3 sequence (DNA): TGTGCCACCAGCAGCGCCTCGGGATTAAGTGGCTACACCTTC.

The rearrangement joins TRBV20-1 to TRBJ2-7, with a weak D call TRBD1 (6 bases). The V end lost 0 bases, the J end lost 5 bases, and 14 bases lay between the germline ends. Germline CDR1 DFQATT, CDR2 SNEGSKA (reference sequence). This CDR3 is 14 amino acids long. The CDR3 loop is CSARDLYRANEQYF. For the CDR3, the DNA is TGCAGTGCTAGAGATCTTTACAGGGCCAACGAGCAGTACTTC.

This clonotype was recorded a few times. The gene calls are TRBV5-4 and TRBJ1-1, with 10 bases that match TRBD1. The CDR3 totals 16 residues. Trimming took 3 bases from V and 0 from J; bases not matched to a gene: 5. Germline CDR1 reads SGHNT; CDR2 reads YYREEE (reference sequence). This CDR3 reads CASSWDRGIMNTEAFF. The CDR3 region has the DNA TGTGCCAGCAGCTGGGACAGGGGAATTATGAACACTGAAGCTTTCTTT.

This clonotype was recorded once. The J gene is TRBJ1-2, the V gene TRBV7-2, with TRBD1 as a possible D gene (5 bases). Germline lookup yields CDR1 SGHTA and CDR2 FQGNSA. CDR3 length: 15 amino acids. V lost 5 bases, J lost 7 bases, and 20 bases lay in between. The CDR3 is CASSVRDLGLSGYTF. The CDR3 coding sequence is TGTGCCAGCAGCGTCCGGGACCTCGGTTTGTCTGGCTACACCTTC.

The J gene is TRBJ1-2, the V gene TRBV12-3 or TRBV12-4, with D hard to call. CDR3 length: 15 residues. V gave up 9 bases and J gave up 3 bases, with 20 bases separating them. For the CDR3, the DNA is TGTGCCAGTTTCAGTTCTGGCAGGAGCTACTATGGCTACACCTTC. It encodes CASFSSGRSYYGYTF.

This clonotype was detected a few times. V is TRBV5-1 and J is TRBJ1-6; possibly TRBD1 for D (6 bases). Trimming removed 0 bases at V and 13 bases at J, with 14 bases between. CDR3 size: 14 residues. Per germline, CDR1 SGHRS and CDR2 YFSETQ. The CDR3, as DNA: TGCGCCAGCAGCTTGGAGGGGAGACAGGTGCCCCTCCACTTT. This translates into CASSLEGRQVPLHF.

J is TRBJ2-3 and V is TRBV2; D is unclear. Trimming stripped 6 bases from V and 7 bases from J, with 11 bases between. Germline V gene data show CDR1 as SNHLY and CDR2 as FYNNEI. The CDR3 sequence is 12 residues long. For the CDR3, the DNA is TGTGCCAGCAGCCTGATGGGCAATACGCAGTATTTT. Translation: CASSLMGNTQYF. Drawing the rest from reference TRBV2 and TRBJ2-3, the complete variable domain is EPEVTQTPSHQVTQMGQEVILRCVPISNHLYFYWYRQILGQKVEFLVSFYNNEISEKSEIFDDQFSVERPDGSNFTLKIRSTKLEDSAMYFCASSLMGNTQYFGPGTRLTVL.

The chain is built from TRBV18 and TRBJ2-2; the D gene is possibly TRBD1 (6 bases). Trimming stripped 1 base from V and 6 bases from J, with 12 bases between. Per germline, CDR1 KGHSH and CDR2 LQKENI. This CDR3 spans 15 amino acids. CDR3 sequence reads: CASSPLRGVAGELFF. The CDR3 DNA follows: TGTGCCAGCTCACCACTCAGGGGAGTAGCCGGGGAGCTGTTTTTT.

The genes are TRBV20-1 and TRBJ1-2; D gene unclear. The germline V and J ends were trimmed by 1 base and 2 bases, with 14 bases remaining between them. In germline, CDR1 is DFQATT, CDR2 SNEGSKA (reference sequence). The CDR3 length is 15 residues. CDR3 amino acids: CSARVMGGPNYGYTF. The CDR3 bases are TGCAGTGCTAGAGTTATGGGAGGACCCAACTATGGCTACACCTTC.

This chain joins TRBV20-1 and TRBJ2-3; D is unclear. The CDR3 runs 15 residues. V was trimmed by 3 bases and J by 1 base, leaving 14 bases between them. Germline-derived CDR1 and CDR2 are DFQATT and SNEGSKA (reference sequence). This CDR3 reads CSARVASTGTDTQYF. The CDR3 nucleotides read TGCAGTGCTAGGGTGGCGTCGACTGGCACAGATACGCAGTATTTT.

V is TRBV6-2 or TRBV6-3 and J is TRBJ2-5; a weak D match, TRBD2 (6 bases). The CDR3 spans 14 residues. Germline-derived CDR1 and CDR2 are MNHEY and SVGEGT. Trimming took off 7 bases at V and 2 bases at J, with 14 bases between the two ends. CDR3 DNA sequence: TGTGCCAGCACCTGGGGGACTCCTCAAGAGACCCAGTACTTC. Its protein product is CASTWGTPQETQYF.

The chain is built from TRBV5-4 and TRBJ1-2; D perhaps matches TRBD1 (5 bases). Germline assignment: CDR1 SGHNT and CDR2 YYREEE (reference sequence). V was trimmed by 4 bases and J by 8 bases, leaving 18 bases between them. The CDR3 has 14 residues. This chain's CDR3 is CASSSGAKEGGYTF. CDR3 nucleotides: TGTGCCAGCAGCAGCGGGGCAAAGGAGGGCGGCTACACCTTC.

V gene TRBV5-1 combines with J gene TRBJ2-3; D gene uncertain. V was cut by 0 bases and J by 0 bases, with 8 bases left in between. The CDR3 loop spans 15 amino acids. Germline values: CDR1 SGHRS, CDR2 YFSETQ. The CDR3 nucleotides are TGCGCCAGCAGCTTGGCCCTCACTAGCACAGATACGCAGTATTTT. It codes for CASSLALTSTDTQYF.

The V call is TRBV3-1, the J call TRBJ1-4; tentative D call: TRBD1 (5 bases). The germline CDR1 and CDR2 sequences are LGHDT and YNNKEL (reference sequence). This CDR3 is 15 amino acids long. V lost 4 bases and J lost 7, with 16 bases in between. In nucleotides, the CDR3 is TGTGCCAGCAGCCCTCAGGGACGGGGGGTTGAAAAACTGTTTTTT. This codes for CASSPQGRGVEKLFF.

The chain joins TRBV20-1 to TRBJ2-7, with D tentatively TRBD1 (6 bases). Germline values: CDR1 DFQATT, CDR2 SNEGSKA (reference sequence). Trimming cost V 1 base and J 2 bases, with 9 bases left between them. The CDR3 is 13 residues long. The CDR3 nucleotides are TGCAGTGCTAGAGTTCCAGGGGCCTACGAGCAGTACTTC. It codes for CSARVPGAYEQYF.

In its sample, this clonotype was seen a few times. The J gene is TRBJ2-5, the V gene TRBV12-3 or TRBV12-4; the match to TRBD1 covers 7 bases. The CDR3 length is 13 residues. V dropped 5 bases and J dropped 2; count of bases not matched to a gene: 2. CDR3 in DNA: TGTGCCAGCAGTGTCAGGGGGCAAGAGACCCAGTACTTC. This translates into CASSVRGQETQYF.

The rearrangement joins TRBV20-1 to TRBJ1-5; D gene ambiguous. The V and J ends lost 4 bases and 9 bases respectively, with 4 bases between them. The CDR3 totals 9 residues. Germline V gives CDR1 DFQATT, CDR2 SNEGSKA (reference sequence). Written as DNA, the CDR3 is TGCAGTGCTACCTCGCCCCAGCATTTT. Residues: CSATSPQHF.

The J gene is TRBJ2-2, the V gene TRBV7-8; a weak D match, TRBD2 (7 bases). This CDR3 is 16 amino acids long. Germline V gene lookup returns CDR1 SGHVS and CDR2 FQNEAQ. V was pared by 2 bases and J by 0 bases, with 10 bases between. The CDR3: CASSLRGGANTGELFF. The DNA for the CDR3 is TGTGCCAGCAGCTTAAGGGGGGGCGCGAACACCGGGGAGCTGTTTTTT.

The V and J genes are TRBV12-3 or TRBV12-4 and TRBJ2-2, with D unclear. V lost 5 bases and J 0 bases, leaving 10 bases between the germline ends. The CDR3 has 15 amino acids. This CDR3 is CASSRLLANTGELFF. In DNA form, the CDR3 reads TGTGCCAGCAGTCGACTCCTTGCGAACACCGGGGAGCTGTTTTTT.

This chain uses TRBV20-1 with TRBJ1-1; possible D gene TRBD1, 5 bases. This CDR3 has 14 amino acids. Germline lookup yields CDR1 DFQATT and CDR2 SNEGSKA (reference sequence). The V and J ends lost 5 bases and 3 bases respectively, with 16 bases between them. CDR3 sequence (DNA): TGCAGTGCTCCCCATGGGGGACCACACACTGAAGCTTTCTTT. The encoded protein is CSAPHGGPHTEAFF.

This sequence joins TRBV29-1 and TRBJ2-6, with D uncertain. Germline CDR1 reads SQVTM; CDR2 reads ANQGSEA. Between the trimmed V and J ends, which lost 3 bases and 7 bases, there was a span of 7 bases. The CDR3 spans 12 residues. For the CDR3, the DNA is TGCAGCGTTGATTTGGGAGCCAACGTCCTGACTTTC. Amino acid sequence: CSVDLGANVLTF.